Presented here are 5 T cell receptor beta chains from one specimen sequenced in a study of blood T cell repertoires in COVID-19. Only in-frame clones appear in the TCRdb table, and some are missing; sequencing was by immunoSEQ multiplex PCR. The profile shows some 490,000 clones, 80% to 90% of them singletons. Sequenced: peripheral blood. These receptors came from a human donor in a cohort sampled during active COVID-19.

The rearrangement links TRBV11-2 to TRBJ1-3, with TRBD1 identical over 7 bases. The CDR3 contains 15 residues. With V trimmed by 3 bases and J by 2 bases, 4 bases remained unmatched. Germline V gene lookup returns CDR1 SGHAT and CDR2 FQNNGV. DNA for the CDR3: TGTGCCAGCAGCTTCCGGACAGGCCCTGGAAACACCATATATTTT. It encodes CASSFRTGPGNTIYF.

This clone has just a few counts. In the same sample, other DNA sequences code for this CDR3. J is TRBJ1-6 and V is TRBV7-2; D is uncertain. With 6 bases removed from V and 7 bases from J, the gap between germline ends came to 16 bases. The CDR3 has 15 residues. Germline CDR1 SGHTA, CDR2 FQGNSA. The DNA for the CDR3 is TGTGCCAGCAGTCTAAGGACGGGAGGAAATTCACCCCTCCACTTT. This sequence encodes CASSLRTGGNSPLHF.

This chain connects TRBV28 to TRBJ1-1; TRBD1 matches 8 bases. V was clipped by 5 bases and J by 3 bases; unmatched bases: 8. The germline CDR1 and CDR2 sequences are MDHEN and SYDVKM. The CDR3 has 15 amino acids. CDR3 sequence: CASSRYRGGDTEAFF. CDR3 sequence (DNA): TGTGCCAGCAGTCGATACAGGGGGGGGGACACTGAAGCTTTCTTT.

The sample holds a few counts of this clone. This rearrangement joins TRBV6-5 to TRBJ1-5; the match to TRBD1 covers 7 bases. CDR1 is MNHEY and CDR2 is SVGAGI in the germline V gene. The J segment lost 2 bases and the V segment lost 7 bases, leaving 2 bases of the junction unmatched. The CDR3 consists of 13 residues. CDR3 bases: TGTGCCAGCACCGGGACAGGCAATCAGCCCCAGCATTTT. Residues: CASTGTGNQPQHF.

The chain links TRBV7-2 to TRBJ2-7; 7 positions agree with TRBD2. The CDR3 is made up of 14 amino acids. CDR1 SGHTA and CDR2 FQGNSA come from the germline V gene. V gave up 8 bases and J gave up 7 bases; unmatched junction bases: 14. The CDR3 loop reads CASHRDYLFGEQYF. The CDR3 DNA reads TGTGCCAGCCACCGGGACTACCTTTTCGGGGAGCAGTACTTC.